These 30 T cell receptor beta chains were all obtained from the same sample, sequenced in a study of cytomegalovirus exposure and HLA in healthy donors. The PCR made use of 60 Vbeta and 13 Jbeta primers. Assay used: immunoSEQ multiplex PCR; TCRdb lists only in-frame clones, some missing. Across approximately 38,000 clones, the top ten clones capture 1% to 1.5% of the sample. Sequencing was performed on PBMCs. The source of these receptors is a man aged 25-45 years in good health and CMV-seronegative.

This sequence joins TRBV18 and TRBJ2-7, with D maybe TRBD2 (6 bases). CDR3 length equals 21 residues. Trimming removed 3 bases at V and 9 bases at J, with 39 bases between. Germline V gene data show CDR1 as KGHSH and CDR2 as LQKENI. CDR3 residues: CASSPTSFERGIAVALAGQYF. The CDR3 DNA sequence: TGTGCCAGCTCACCTACCTCGTTTGAACGAGGAATAGCGGTCGCTTTAGCTGGGCAGTACTTC.

J is TRBJ2-3 and V is TRBV6-5; TRBD2 might be the D (5 bases). Germline V CDR1 and CDR2: MNHEY, SVGAGI. Between the trimmed V and J ends, which lost 3 bases and 4 bases, there was a span of 14 bases. This CDR3 has 15 amino acids. DNA for the CDR3: TGTGCCAGCAGTTATTGGGAGAGTGGTGCAGATACGCAGTATTTT. Translated: CASSYWESGADTQYF.

The V and J genes are TRBV6-5 and TRBJ2-7, with 11 bases lining up with TRBD1. The CDR3 covers 14 residues. CDR1 is MNHEY and CDR2 is SVGAGI in the germline V gene. V lost 6 bases and J lost 3; bases outside the gene matches: 4. The DNA for the CDR3 is TGTGCCAGCAGGACGGGACAGGGGGTCTACGAGCAGTACTTC. It yields the protein CASRTGQGVYEQYF.

V usage is TRBV5-6 and J usage is TRBJ2-7; 8 nucleotides line up with TRBD1. The CDR3 covers 17 residues. Unmatched junction bases numbered 9, after V lost 1 base and J lost 0 bases. The germline gives CDR1 SGHDT, CDR2 YYEEEE. The CDR3 DNA reads TGTGCCAGCAGCTTGCCGTCGGGGACAGGACCCTCCTACGAGCAGTACTTC. Its protein product is CASSLPSGTGPSYEQYF. Based on the CDR3 plus reference TRBV5-6 and TRBJ2-7, the full variable domain is DAGVTQSPTHLIKTRGQQVTLRCSPKSGHDTVSWYQQALGQGPQFIFQYYEEEERQRGNFPDRFSGHQFPNYSSELNVNALLLGDSALYLCASSLPSGTGPSYEQYFGPGTRLTVT.

The chain is built from TRBV29-1 and TRBJ2-7; 9 bases align to TRBD1. CDR3 length equals 13 residues. V shed 5 bases and J 2 bases; nucleotides not matched to a gene: 4. Looked up from germline, CDR1 is SQVTM and CDR2 is ANQGSEA. The CDR3 loop reads CSVLQGATYEQYF. The CDR3 region has the DNA TGCAGCGTTTTACAGGGGGCCACCTACGAGCAGTACTTC.

This chain connects TRBV29-1 to TRBJ2-3; D not certain. The CDR3 length is 14 residues. Germline values: CDR1 SQVTM, CDR2 ANQGSEA. The V end was cut by 2 bases, the J end by 7 bases, with 16 bases between. The CDR3 bases are TGCAGCGTTGAACCTGGTAATTCTCTATATACGCAGTATTTT. Its translation is CSVEPGNSLYTQYF.

The V gene is TRBV5-1, the J gene TRBJ1-1; the match to TRBD1 covers 10 bases. Trimming took 3 bases from V and 3 from J; bases not matched to a gene: 5. Per germline, CDR1 SGHRS and CDR2 YFSETQ. The CDR3 totals 15 residues. This CDR3 reads CASSWDRGGDTEAFF. For the CDR3, the DNA is TGCGCCAGCAGCTGGGACAGGGGAGGGGACACTGAAGCTTTCTTT.

The chain uses TRBV15 and TRBJ2-2, with D possibly matching TRBD2 (6 bases). The V and J ends lost 8 bases and 4 bases respectively, with 14 bases between them. This CDR3 is 14 amino acids long. The germline gives CDR1 LNHNV, CDR2 YYDKDF (reference sequence). As DNA, the CDR3 is TGTGCCACCGGGGACTCCCTTTTCACCGGGGAGCTGTTTTTT. This encodes CATGDSLFTGELFF.

V is TRBV6-5 and J is TRBJ2-7; D ambiguous. The ends were cut back, 4 bases at V and 2 bases at J, with 6 bases in the middle. The CDR3 has 12 amino acids. Germline V gives CDR1 MNHEY, CDR2 SVGAGI. CDR3: CASSSQAYEQYF. CDR3 nucleotide sequence: TGTGCCAGCAGTTCTCAGGCCTACGAGCAGTACTTC.

The chain links TRBV5-4 to TRBJ1-1; 7 bases line up with TRBD1. CDR3 length: 14 amino acids. CDR1 SGHNT and CDR2 YYREEE come from the germline V gene (reference sequence). V shed 1 base and J 5 bases; nucleotides not matched to a gene: 5. CDR3 sequence reads: CASSLSRGRTEAFF. The CDR3 DNA follows: TGTGCCAGCAGCTTGAGTAGGGGGCGTACTGAAGCTTTCTTT.

The chain couples TRBV7-9 to TRBJ1-2; unclear D gene. Trimming cost V 5 bases and J 6 bases, with 16 bases left between them. CDR1 SEHNR and CDR2 FQNEAQ come from the germline V gene (reference sequence). The CDR3 covers 14 residues. CDR3 nucleotides: TGTGCCAGCAGCCCGTCCCCGGGGAGAGATGGCTACACCTTC. This gives the protein CASSPSPGRDGYTF.

The chain uses TRBV5-1 and TRBJ1-1; TRBD1 matches 7 bases. This CDR3 is built from 16 residues. Germline V CDR1 and CDR2: SGHRS, YFSETQ. V shed 2 bases, J shed 3 bases, and the junction held 10 bases outside the gene matches. CDR3 loop: CASSLGAGTDYTEAFF. The CDR3 region has the DNA TGCGCCAGCAGCTTAGGTGCGGGGACAGACTACACTGAAGCTTTCTTT.

This rearrangement joins TRBV30 to TRBJ1-2, with D possibly matching TRBD1 (6 bases). This CDR3 contains 14 residues. V lost 4 bases, J lost 3 bases, and 15 bases lay in between. Germline V gene data show CDR1 as GTSNPN and CDR2 as SVGIG (reference sequence). The chain's CDR3 is CAWTGRGGYYGYTF. In nucleotides, the CDR3 is TGTGCCTGGACCGGGAGGGGGGGGTACTATGGCTACACCTTC.

The CDR3 nucleotides read TGTGCCAGTTGGGACAGGCCCTATAATCAGCCCCAGCATTTT. This gives the protein CASWDRPYNQPQHF. The chain has TRBV6-1 and TRBJ1-5, with 8 bases identical to TRBD1. The CDR3 covers 14 residues. Losses at the gene ends were 9 bases for V and 4 bases for J; bases not matched to a gene: 8. The germline CDR1 and CDR2 sequences are MNHNS and SASEGT.

The chain employs TRBV6-1 and TRBJ2-3; D is unclear. Trimming pared 4 bases from V and 6 bases from J, leaving 5 bases between. This CDR3 contains 11 residues. From germline, CDR1 is MNHNS and CDR2 SASEGT. CDR3 loop: CASSGLDTQYF. As DNA, the CDR3 is TGTGCCAGCAGTGGACTTGATACGCAGTATTTT.

This chain joins TRBV5-1 and TRBJ2-1; possible D gene TRBD2, 6 bases. The CDR3 loop spans 15 amino acids. Germline V gives CDR1 SGHRS, CDR2 YFSETQ. V lost 2 bases to trimming and J lost 4 bases, with 13 bases between them. The CDR3 region is CASSFRSGPYNEQFF. The DNA of the CDR3 is TGCGCCAGCAGCTTTAGAAGCGGGCCTTACAATGAGCAGTTCTTC.

CDR3: CASSMAATSRGPYYEQYF. The CDR3 DNA reads as TGTGCCAGTAGTATGGCCGCGACTAGCAGAGGGCCTTACTACGAGCAGTACTTC. The chain carries TRBV19 and TRBJ2-7, with 7 positions matching TRBD2. Germline CDR1 LNHDA, CDR2 SQIVND (reference sequence). V lost 3 bases, J lost 3 bases, and 17 bases stayed unmatched. The CDR3 runs to 18 residues. Supplemented by reference TRBV19 and TRBJ2-7, the full variable domain reads DGGITQSPKYLFRKEGQNVTLSCEQNLNHDAMYWYRQDPGQGLRLIYYSQIVNDFQKGDIAEGYSVSREKKESFPLTVTSAQKNPTAFYLCASSMAATSRGPYYEQYFGPGTRLTVT.

J is TRBJ2-3 and V is TRBV5-4, with 7 bases that match TRBD1. Unmatched junction bases numbered 16, after V lost 3 bases and J lost 9 bases. The CDR3 is made up of 16 amino acids. Germline CDR1 is SGHNT and CDR2 is YYREEE (reference sequence). The CDR3 bases are TGTGCCAGCAGCTCCCATTCGGCAGCACAACAGGGGACGCAGTATTTT. It encodes CASSSHSAAQQGTQYF.

On this clone itself: This sample also contains other DNA sequences that code for the same CDR3. The chain joins TRBV4-2 to TRBJ2-3, with D unclear. This CDR3 is 15 amino acids long. Germline CDR1 LGHNA, CDR2 YNFKEQ. V was shortened by 0 bases and J by 1 base, with 8 bases between the two germline ends. The CDR3 loop is CASSQDPGGTDTQYF. DNA of the CDR3: TGTGCCAGCAGCCAAGACCCGGGTGGCACAGATACGCAGTATTTT.

V gene TRBV19 combines with J gene TRBJ1-1, with D perhaps matching TRBD1 (5 bases). The CDR3 spans 14 residues. V was cut by 4 bases and J by 1 base, with 10 bases left in between. Germline assignment: CDR1 LNHDA and CDR2 SQIVND (reference sequence). The CDR3 here is CASSKGLQNTEAFF. Here the CDR3 DNA reads TGTGCCAGTAGTAAGGGACTTCAGAACACTGAAGCTTTCTTT.

The chain carries TRBV29-1 and TRBJ1-1, with a weak D call TRBD1 (5 bases). CDR3 length: 14 amino acids. Germline V lookup: CDR1 SQVTM, CDR2 ANQGSEA. V lost 2 bases, J lost 4 bases, and 14 bases lay in between. The CDR3 loop reads CSVEPKVGGTEAFF. CDR3 DNA: TGCAGCGTTGAACCCAAAGTGGGGGGCACTGAAGCTTTCTTT.

The V call is TRBV28, the J call TRBJ2-7; TRBD2 matches 9 bases. This CDR3 has 12 amino acids. Looked up from germline, CDR1 is MDHEN and CDR2 is SYDVKM. V shed 3 bases and J 7 bases; nucleotides not matched to a gene: 1. This CDR3 is CASSFLAGEQYF. DNA of the CDR3: TGTGCCAGCAGTTTTCTAGCGGGAGAGCAGTACTTC.

The gene calls are TRBV11-1 and TRBJ2-3, with 9 bases matching TRBD1. This CDR3 comprises 16 residues. Germline CDR1 is SGHAT and CDR2 is FQDESV (reference sequence). The V gene end was trimmed by 5 bases and the J gene end by 0 bases; junction bases not matched to a gene: 6. CDR3 region: CASSPGGTGSTDTQYF. Written as DNA, the CDR3 is TGTGCCAGCAGCCCTGGAGGGACAGGGAGCACAGATACGCAGTATTTT.

The V call is TRBV6-1, the J call TRBJ2-1; the D gene is possibly TRBD1 (6 bases). The germline gives CDR1 MNHNS, CDR2 SASEGT. V shed 6 bases and J shed 7 bases, with 16 bases lying between them. CDR3 length: 14 residues. CDR3 residues: CASSPMGASNEQFF. CDR3 DNA: TGTGCCAGCAGCCCAATGGGGGCTTCGAATGAGCAGTTCTTC.

The chain joins TRBV4-3 to TRBJ2-5; 9 nucleotides align to TRBD2. J lost 5 bases, V lost 3 bases, and 10 bases had no gene match. CDR3 size: 16 residues. Looked up from germline, CDR1 is LGHNA and CDR2 is YSLEER. The CDR3 DNA sequence: TGCGCCAGCAGCCAGAACTCGGGACTAGCTTTGGAGACCCAGTACTTC. As protein: CASSQNSGLALETQYF.

The chain recombines TRBV27 with TRBJ1-4, with D perhaps TRBD1 (5 bases). The ends were cut back, 5 bases at V and 7 bases at J, with 14 bases in the middle. CDR1 and CDR2 from the germline V gene are MNHEY and SMNVEV (reference sequence). CDR3 length equals 14 residues. For the CDR3, the DNA is TGTGCCAGCAGTGCTCAGGGTGCCCCTGAAAAACTGTTTTTT. It codes for CASSAQGAPEKLFF.

The CDR3 is CASSQEGASGRVETQYF. DNA for the CDR3: TGCGCCAGCAGCCAAGAGGGAGCTAGCGGGAGAGTAGAGACCCAGTACTTC. The gene calls are TRBV4-3 and TRBJ2-5; TRBD2 agrees at 10 bases. The germline CDR1 and CDR2 sequences are LGHNA and YSLEER. J was trimmed by 4 bases and V by 0 bases; bases with no gene match: 8. The CDR3 has 17 residues.

This sequence joins TRBV5-1 and TRBJ2-3; possible D gene TRBD2, 5 bases. This CDR3 is 14 amino acids long. Trimming removed 1 base from V and 3 bases from J, with 9 bases in between. Germline loops: CDR1 SGHRS, CDR2 YFSETQ. CDR3 amino acids: CASSLTRGTDTQYF. The CDR3 DNA is TGCGCCAGCAGCTTGACTAGAGGTACAGATACGCAGTATTTT.

The gene calls are TRBV6-5 and TRBJ1-2; no clear D. Between the trimmed V and J ends, which lost 6 bases and 6 bases, there was a span of 5 bases. Germline CDR1 reads MNHEY; CDR2 reads SVGAGI. The CDR3 totals 10 residues. The CDR3 loop is CASRGDGYTF. In nucleotides, the CDR3 is TGTGCCAGCAGAGGAGATGGCTACACCTTC.

The gene calls are TRBV9 and TRBJ1-3; D perhaps matches TRBD1 (6 bases). This CDR3 has 16 residues. Trimming left V 0 bases short and J 7 bases short, with 17 bases between. Germline CDR1 and CDR2: SGDLS and YYNGEE. The CDR3 spells CASSVGGGGLPNTIYF. In DNA, the CDR3 is TGTGCCAGCAGCGTAGGGGGAGGGGGTCTGCCGAACACCATATATTTT.